The rows below give T cell receptor beta chains drawn from one sample of a study of CD8+CD57+ T cells in acquired aplastic anemia. TCRdb called the reads again in MiXCR, with one record for every CDR3 protein. The sample records 160,000 or so distinct CDR3 sequences, 45% to 55% being singletons. Sequenced: sorted CD4+, CD8+, or CD8+CD57+ T cells (not recorded which) from PBMCs. The receptors stem from a human donor with aplastic anemia. CDR3s leave out the opening cysteine and the closing phenylalanine or tryptophan.

V gene	CDR3 protein
TRBV20-1	SAAAQEASSYEQY
TRBV11-2	ASSLGRRAGASYNEQF
TRBV20-1	SARGTVYNSPLH
TRBV27	ASSFRQGVSYGYT
TRBV10-2	ASQDSGSIYEQY
TRBV10-3	ATGDPAEASQQY
TRBV30	AWSAQGDSPLH
TRBV7-6	ASSLAGPADTQY
TRBV6-1	ASSDLWQGAEQY
TRBV2	ASNSGLAGGGEQF
TRBV29-1	SVGPTGTTGEKLF
TRBV19	ASSTGRPPDYGYT
TRBV10-3	ASSYSPFQAWQPQH
TRBV24-1	ATSDFRARGVVDTQY
TRBV5-1	ASSLFPGGQETQY
TRBV2	ASLGRETQY
TRBV9	ASTIGAGDYEQY
TRBV10-1	ASSDRYNEQF
TRBV5-5	ASSWTGGSPLH
TRBV15	ATSVEGQGELF
TRBV11-1	ASSFGTLAQETQY
TRBV7-2	ASSLGHQETQY
TRBV7-2	ASSPKEPGGNTIY
TRBV13	ASSPDSAYGCT
TRBV10-3	AISDLGGLAGYEQY
TRBV19	ASSSTAGAAPEQY
TRBV5-4	ASSLDGGASYNEQF
TRBV29-1	SARGLNTEAF
TRBV3-1	ASSQDTVGPEKLF
TRBV2	ASSDRVTDTQY
TRBV25-1	ASSELGIGPQH
TRBV19	ASSTRGGAYEQY
TRBV19	ASSSLGGTYEQY
TRBV29-1	SVGGAGTANEKLF
TRBV7-6	ASSASKGGEKLF
TRBV19	ASSIGAAGGPVEQF
TRBV6-1	ASSQTEGGSYEQY
TRBV20-1	SANRRIMNTEAF
TRBV7-2	ASSLEFSRELF
TRBV25-1	ASSVTGASYEQY
TRBV9	ASSVGAGSEKLF
TRBV12-3/TRBV12-4	ASSRLAGGLTYEQY
TRBV7-3	ASSLGQFSTDTQY
TRBV13	ASTPVGSYNEQF
TRBV13	ASSPSGGAATGELF
TRBV7-2	ASSLDSYQPQH
TRBV10-3	AMSDGAPDTQY